This TCR beta chain originates from a study of beta chain features in type 1 diabetes. Study-wide background: Patients and healthy donors were similar in age, gender and cell yields. About 110 million sorted cells were examined across all samples.

Blood was drawn once from each donor into heparinised tubes. The draws averaged approximately 110 mL. The authors obtained over 98% purity in all sorted populations. Looked up from germline, CDR1 is SGHAT and CDR2 is FQNNGV. V was clipped by 3 bases and J by 4 bases; unmatched bases: 13. The CDR3 is made up of 19 amino acids. cDNA synthesis used the whole RNA isolate, giving expressed TCRB sequences. Sequencing was performed with immunoSEQ multiplex PCR; in TCRdb, only in-frame clones are kept and a portion is missing. The repertoire holds roughly 150,000 clones, with 6.5% to 10% as singletons. Study-wide points: TCRB CDR3s were moderately but significantly shorter in Type 1 diabetes patients in all four CD4+ subsets.

There are a few counts of this clone. Antigen: not known. The sequenced sample consisted of central memory CD4+ T cells from blood. The origin of this receptor is a woman between 18 and 30 years old with type 1 diabetes. The chain joins TRBV11-2 to TRBJ2-5; TRBD2 matches at 14 bases. CDR3 sequence: CASSFGLAGGTPRVETQYF. The CDR3 DNA is TGTGCCAGCAGCTTCGGACTAGCGGGAGGTACCCCGAGGGTAGAGACCCAGTACTTC. Full variable domain (missing parts from reference TRBV11-2 and TRBJ2-5): EAGVAQSPRYKIIEKRQSVAFWCNPISGHATLYWYQQILGQGPKLLIQFQNNGVVDDSQLPKDRFSAERLKGVDSTLKIQPAKLEDSAVYLCASSFGLAGGTPRVETQYFGPGTRLLVL.